This entry describes one TCR beta chain. Its antigen remains unidentified. This sample is drawn from a study of shared clonotypes between healthy human individuals. The study, taken as a whole, reports: Donors were few, which limited the genetic and exposure-history diversity represented. Generation of non-shared clonotypes was less probable than generation of clonotypes shared by all four donors.

Naive CD8 cells comprised CD45RO-negative, CCR7-positively selected cells, excluding terminally differentiated effector memory CD45RA+ cells. There are 15 residues in the CDR3. Germline loops: CDR1 SNHLY, CDR2 FYNNEI. The germline V and J ends were trimmed by 2 bases and 3 bases, with 14 bases remaining between them. Several immunoSEQ plates held equal portions of the genomic DNA taken from each subset. Authors' analysis steps: Filtering was not the same, since immunoSEQ gave junction-only sequences without quality scores. Data came from immunoSEQ multiplex PCR; TCRdb stores just in-frame clones and leaves some out. V, J and clone size were drawn from that table, and D and trimming were deduced from the DNA. The sample gives about 2.2 million clones, 90% to 95% of which show up once; approximately 1.6% is in the top ten.

Sequencing input: naive CD8+ T cells from PBMCs. The receptor's source is a young man in good health. Some clones in this sample may be carry-over from other donors' samples. The chain couples TRBV2 to TRBJ2-7, with a weak D call TRBD1 (5 bases). CDR3 sequence: CASSEIVTAFYEQYF. The CDR3 DNA sequence: TGTGCCAGCAGTGAAATAGTGACAGCCTTCTACGAGCAGTACTTC.